One and the same sample provided the 27 T cell receptor beta chains below, sequenced in a study of blood T cell repertoires in COVID-19. Measured with immunoSEQ multiplex PCR; TCRdb has only the in-frame clones, and not every one. The table records roughly 170,000 clones, around two thirds of them present only once. The sample taken for sequencing was peripheral blood. The receptors originated from a woman older than 75 with acute or convalescent COVID-19.

The table lists this clone with a count of one. The CDR3 is CASSLQAGAGADTQYF. Written as DNA, the CDR3 is TGTGCCAGCAGCTTACAAGCGGGAGCGGGGGCAGATACGCAGTATTTT. V is TRBV7-2 and J is TRBJ2-3; 8 bases map to TRBD2. Germline CDR1 is SGHTA and CDR2 is FQGNSA. After removal of 2 bases from V and 4 bases from J, the junction contained 8 bases not matched to a gene. The CDR3 is 16 amino acids.

This clone occurred a few times. The chain carries TRBV12-5 and TRBJ1-1; the match to TRBD1 covers 8 bases. The germline CDR1 and CDR2 sequences are LGHNT and FRNRAP. The CDR3 has 14 residues. V lost 5 bases, J lost 4 bases, and 6 bases stayed unmatched. CDR3 in amino acids: CASGREQGGTEAFF. Written as DNA, the CDR3 is TGTGCTAGTGGTCGCGAACAGGGGGGCACTGAAGCTTTCTTT.

This clone turned up a few times. The CDR3 protein is CAISGLESGRILDTQYF. The CDR3 DNA is TGTGCCATCAGTGGGTTAGAAAGCGGGAGGATTTTAGATACGCAGTATTTT. The genes are TRBV10-3 and TRBJ2-3; TRBD2 agrees at 9 bases. Trimming removed 4 bases from V and 5 bases from J; junction bases left unmatched: 13. Germline assignment: CDR1 ENHRY and CDR2 SYGVKD. This CDR3 has 17 residues.

The chain joins TRBV10-2 to TRBJ2-5; D may be TRBD2 (7 bases). Germline CDR1 is WSHSY and CDR2 is SAAADI. V lost 3 bases to trimming and J lost 7 bases, with 15 bases between them. The CDR3 covers 14 residues. The CDR3 spells CASSDGGARGTQYF. CDR3 bases: TGCGCCAGCAGTGATGGGGGGGCTAGAGGGACCCAGTACTTC.

V is TRBV6-5 and J is TRBJ2-1, with 7 bases identical to TRBD2. The CDR3 covers 14 residues. J gave up 4 bases and V 8 bases, and 8 bases lay outside the gene matches. The germline CDR1 and CDR2 sequences are MNHEY and SVGAGI. This CDR3 reads CASVLGEGYNEQFF. The CDR3 bases are TGTGCCAGCGTGTTGGGGGAGGGGTACAATGAGCAGTTCTTC.

The J gene is TRBJ2-7, the V gene TRBV5-1, with D tentatively TRBD2 (6 bases). V was trimmed by 4 bases and J by 5 bases, leaving 19 bases between them. The CDR3 is 15 amino acids. Looked up from germline, CDR1 is SGHRS and CDR2 is YFSETQ. The chain's CDR3 is CASSDIRRAFHEQYF. As DNA, the CDR3 is TGCGCCAGCAGCGACATCAGGAGGGCCTTCCACGAGCAGTACTTC. The full variable domain, its missing parts supplied by reference TRBV5-1 and TRBJ2-7, is KAGVTQTPRYLIKTRGQQVTLSCSPISGHRSVSWYQQTPGQGLQFLFEYFSETQRNKGNFPGRFSGRQFSNSRSEMNVSTLELGDSALYLCASSDIRRAFHEQYFGPGTRLTVT.

The genes are TRBV4-2 and TRBJ2-7; the D is unclear. The CDR3 is made up of 14 amino acids. Germline CDR1 is LGHNA and CDR2 is YNFKEQ. Trimming removed 4 bases at V and 0 bases at J, with 10 bases between. The CDR3, as DNA: TGTGCCAGCAGCCCCCGTAGGAGCTCCTACGAGCAGTACTTC. The encoded protein is CASSPRRSSYEQYF.

As DNA, the CDR3 is TGCGCCAGCAGCTTGGACTGGGCCCGGGGGAGAAACACCATATATTTT. This sequence encodes CASSLDWARGRNTIYF. The chain is built from TRBV5-1 and TRBJ1-3; TRBD1 is a possible D gene (5 bases). Trimming took off 0 bases at V and 5 bases at J, with 15 bases between the two ends. The V gene's germline CDR1 is SGHRS and CDR2 YFSETQ. CDR3 length equals 16 residues. Drawing the rest from reference TRBV5-1 and TRBJ1-3, the complete variable domain is KAGVTQTPRYLIKTRGQQVTLSCSPISGHRSVSWYQQTPGQGLQFLFEYFSETQRNKGNFPGRFSGRQFSNSRSEMNVSTLELGDSALYLCASSLDWARGRNTIYFGEGSWLTVV.

V usage is TRBV7-7 and J usage is TRBJ2-1; a weak D match, TRBD2 (6 bases). V shed 5 bases and J shed 5 bases, with 13 bases lying between them. This CDR3 has 14 amino acids. From germline, CDR1 is SSHAT and CDR2 FNYEAQ (reference sequence). DNA of the CDR3: TGTGCCAGCAGCGTTCGACTAGATCACAATGAGCAGTTCTTC. It encodes CASSVRLDHNEQFF.

This clone was recorded once. The J gene is TRBJ2-3, the V gene TRBV19; 7 bases are a match to TRBD1. Losses at the gene ends were 4 bases for V and 0 bases for J; bases not matched to a gene: 4. This CDR3 comprises 15 residues. In germline, CDR1 is LNHDA, CDR2 SQIVND (reference sequence). CDR3: CASSTQQGSTDTQYF. The CDR3 DNA reads TGTGCCAGTAGTACTCAACAGGGGAGCACAGATACGCAGTATTTT.

The chain carries TRBV2 and TRBJ2-1, with D perhaps matching TRBD1 (6 bases). The germline CDR1 and CDR2 sequences are SNHLY and FYNNEI. The germline V and J ends were trimmed by 6 bases and 8 bases, with 23 bases remaining between them. The CDR3 has 16 residues. The CDR3 loop is CASRGARGIRVDEQFF. In nucleotides, the CDR3 is TGTGCCAGCAGGGGGGCAAGGGGGATACGAGTCGATGAGCAGTTCTTC.

The gene calls are TRBV5-1 and TRBJ2-7; 11 bases fit TRBD2. The junction had 7 bases not matched to a gene; V was cut back by 5 bases and J by 6 bases. Germline loops: CDR1 SGHRS, CDR2 YFSETQ. The length of the CDR3 is 14 residues. The DNA for the CDR3 is TGCGCCAGCAGTCAACTAGCGGGAGAAGGCGAGCAGTACTTC. This translates into CASSQLAGEGEQYF.

This rearrangement joins TRBV5-1 to TRBJ1-1; D unclear. Germline-derived CDR1 and CDR2 are SGHRS and YFSETQ. The CDR3 runs 14 residues. Deletions cut 5 bases from V and 1 base from J, with 12 bases between. Written as DNA, the CDR3 is TGCGCCAGCAGAGGAGGACCTACGAACACTGAAGCTTTCTTT. Translating gives CASRGGPTNTEAFF.

This sequence joins TRBV18 and TRBJ1-5; 7 bases match TRBD1. There are 16 residues in the CDR3. Germline V gives CDR1 KGHSH, CDR2 LQKENI. V lost 0 bases, J lost 2 bases, and 4 bases stayed unmatched. This chain's CDR3 is CASSPPSGTGNQPQHF. The CDR3 DNA is TGTGCCAGCTCACCACCATCTGGGACAGGCAATCAGCCCCAGCATTTT.

This clone was found a few times. An end of the junction does not agree with germline; a read error may underlie this. The V gene is TRBV5-1, the J gene TRBJ1-1, with D unclear. The CDR3 runs to 13 residues. The V gene's germline CDR1 is SGHRS and CDR2 YFSETQ. CDR3 protein: CASRLGVNTEAFF. CDR3 in DNA: TGCGCCAGCAGGTTGGGAGTGAACACTGAAGCTTTCTTT.

This clone was seen once. This chain links TRBV4-2 with TRBJ2-1, with 11 bases matching TRBD2. Germline loops: CDR1 LGHNA, CDR2 YNFKEQ. The CDR3 extends over 17 amino acids. Trimming cost V 1 base and J 8 bases; bases outside gene matches: 10. The DNA for the CDR3 is TGTGCCAGCAGCCAAGCAACTAGCGGGAGAGTTGGGGATGAGCAGTTCTTC. Protein: CASSQATSGRVGDEQFF.

This chain joins TRBV10-3 and TRBJ2-7, with D tentatively TRBD2 (5 bases). V gave up 2 bases and J gave up 2 bases, with 10 bases separating them. This CDR3 contains 14 residues. CDR1 ENHRY and CDR2 SYGVKD come from the germline V gene. DNA of the CDR3: TGTGCCATCAGTGAGCGAGGGTCCACCTACGAGCAGTACTTC. This codes for CAISERGSTYEQYF.

V is TRBV10-3 and J is TRBJ1-1, with TRBD1 matching 8 bases. V trimming: 3 bases; J trimming: 4 bases; junction bases outside the gene matches: 4. Germline V CDR1 and CDR2: ENHRY, SYGVKD. The CDR3 extends over 14 amino acids. The CDR3 protein is CAISDTGGITEAFF. The CDR3 coding sequence is TGTGCCATCAGTGATACAGGGGGGATCACTGAAGCTTTCTTT.

Notes on this clone: Other DNA sequences in this specimen translate into the identical CDR3. The chain is built from TRBV27 and TRBJ1-2; 8 nucleotides match TRBD1. Germline CDR1 is MNHEY and CDR2 is SMNVEV (reference sequence). Trimming took 6 bases from V and 3 from J; bases not matched to a gene: 3. The CDR3 spans 13 residues. CDR3 DNA: TGTGCCAGCAGACCGACAGGGGACTATGGCTACACCTTC. It is translated as CASRPTGDYGYTF.

The rearrangement links TRBV21-1 to TRBJ2-7; the table calls TRBD2, which could not be checked here. TRBV21-1 is tagged as a pseudogene. The CDR3 totals 14 residues. The CDR3 reads CASSPGTSSYEQYF. CDR3 sequence (DNA): TGTGCCAGCAGCCCCGGGACTTCCTCCTACGAGCAGTACTTC.

The chain employs TRBV28 and TRBJ2-2; no reliable D call. Germline V gives CDR1 MDHEN, CDR2 SYDVKM. The length of the CDR3 is 13 residues. Trimming shortened V by 7 bases and J by 5 bases, and 11 bases separated the two germline ends. DNA of the CDR3: TGTGCCAGCACCGTACCCGGGACCGGGGAGCTGTTTTTT. This encodes CASTVPGTGELFF.

CDR3 coding DNA: TGTGCCAGCAGCCCACAGGGTTATACGCAGTATTTT. As protein: CASSPQGYTQYF. The rearrangement links TRBV14 to TRBJ2-3, with D perhaps TRBD1 (6 bases). The V gene's germline CDR1 is SGHDN and CDR2 FVKESK. This CDR3 comprises 12 residues. V lost 4 bases and J lost 7, with 9 bases in between.

The chain employs TRBV2 and TRBJ1-2; D is ambiguous. The V end was cut by 5 bases, the J end by 1 base, with 11 bases between. In germline, CDR1 is SNHLY, CDR2 FYNNEI. The CDR3 extends over 14 amino acids. CDR3 coding DNA: TGTGCCAGCAGTTTCGACGGGATTAACTATGGCTACACCTTC. It translates to CASSFDGINYGYTF.

Only one count was recorded for this clone. The chain has TRBV6-5 and TRBJ2-7; D may be TRBD1 (6 bases). V was trimmed by 6 bases and J by 0 bases, leaving 15 bases between them. From germline, CDR1 is MNHEY and CDR2 SVGAGI. There are 15 residues in the CDR3. The CDR3 DNA is TGTGCCAGCAGAATACAGGGTGAAAGCTCCTACGAGCAGTACTTC. Its protein is CASRIQGESSYEQYF.

With respect to this clone: Other DNA sequences in the same sample also yield this CDR3. The chain joins TRBV7-2 to TRBJ1-3; D may be TRBD1 (5 bases). The CDR3 is 13 residues long. With 6 bases removed from V and 4 bases from J, the gap between germline ends came to 10 bases. CDR1 SGHTA and CDR2 FQGNSA come from the germline V gene. Written as DNA, the CDR3 is TGTGCCAGCAGGGCGGGGGTCGGAAACACCATATATTTT. Translation gives CASRAGVGNTIYF.

The chain is built from TRBV4-2 and TRBJ2-3; 7 nucleotides line up with TRBD2. From germline, CDR1 is LGHNA and CDR2 YNFKEQ. The CDR3 consists of 16 residues. With 1 base clipped from V and 0 bases from J, the junction kept 4 bases outside the gene matches. CDR3: CASSQASGQSTDTQYF. The CDR3 DNA is TGTGCCAGCAGCCAAGCTAGCGGTCAAAGCACAGATACGCAGTATTTT.

The chain uses TRBV10-3 and TRBJ2-4, with 7 bases that match TRBD2. Germline V gives CDR1 ENHRY, CDR2 SYGVKD. The CDR3 covers 16 residues. V gave up 0 bases and J gave up 2 bases; unmatched junction bases: 4. As DNA, the CDR3 is TGTGCCATCAGTGAGTCTTGGGGGGGATCCAAAAACATTCAGTACTTC. Translating gives CAISESWGGSKNIQYF.